The entry below gives a single TCR beta chain sequence along with its context. Measured with immunoSEQ multiplex PCR; TCRdb has only the in-frame clones, and not every one. The data show tens of thousands of clones, about 90% seen once. The record originates from a study of T cell changes during pregnancy in multiple sclerosis. This CDR3 has 14 residues. The V gene lost 0 bases and the J gene lost 7 bases, with 11 bases spanning the gap. CDR1 is SGHNT and CDR2 is YYREEE in the germline V gene (reference sequence). The V and J genes are TRBV5-4 and TRBJ2-1; possibly TRBD2 for D (5 bases). The sequence came from a female donor with multiple sclerosis, enrolled in a pregnancy study. Sample: peripheral blood, taken before pregnancy. The CDR3 here is CASSLAGVENEQFF. The CDR3 DNA sequence: TGTGCCAGCAGCTTGGCCGGGGTTGAGAATGAGCAGTTCTTC.